The TCR beta chain under discussion was sequenced for a study of CD8+CD57+ T cells in acquired aplastic anemia. For the study at large: The sorted CD4+ and CD8+ cells yielded an average approximately 3.3 ug of DNA.

Study-wide findings and caveats: CD8+ Simpson's diversity did not differ significantly between patients and controls. Twenty-nine sequences, all CD8+ CDR3, were shared between patients and controls.

A note on this clonotype: Its antigen is as yet unknown. At one end, the junction sequence differs from germline, possibly due to a read error.

CDR1 and CDR2 (germline): SGHRS, YFSETQ. The CDR3 has 15 residues. Genomic DNA templated the TCR beta VDJ and CDR3 profiling. TCRdb recomputed calls from the reads with MiXCR, one row per CDR3 protein. The table shows 250,000 to 350,000 distinct CDR3 sequences, with 45% to 65% occurring only once. The receptor was derived from a human donor with severe aplastic anemia or a healthy control (not recorded which). Sequencing was performed on sorted CD4+, CD8+, or CD8+CD57+ T cells (not recorded which) from PBMCs. This chain connects TRBV5-1 to TRBJ2-7; 12 nucleotides line up with TRBD1. The CDR3 here is CASSHMGQGASEQYF. CDR3 sequence (DNA): TGTGCCAGCAGCCATATGGGACAGGGGGCGAGCGAGCAGTACTTC.